Following are 16 T cell receptor beta chains from one sample sequenced in a study of PD-1 blockade in classical Hodgkin lymphoma. Time point: cycle 4 day 1 (C4D1), after about 6 weeks of nivolumab. Relapse after autologous stem cell transplantation occurred in every patient, and brentuximab vedotin exposure varied. The authors purified CD4+ T cells from thawed PBMCs by magnetic negative selection. The data were produced by immunoSEQ multiplex PCR, yet TCRdb's version contains in-frame clones alone and is incomplete. The sample holds 20,000 to 25,000 clones, under 75% seen once. The sequenced sample was CD4+ T cells from blood, obtained before the fourth cycle of nivolumab. These receptors all come from a human donor with classical Hodgkin lymphoma.

This rearrangement joins TRBV28 to TRBJ1-2; the D gene is possibly TRBD1 (5 bases). V was trimmed by 6 bases and J by 7 bases, leaving 9 bases between them. CDR1 is MDHEN and CDR2 is SYDVKM in the germline V gene. This CDR3 spans 11 amino acids. The CDR3 spells CASRHRSGYTF. The DNA for the CDR3 is TGTGCCAGCAGGCACAGGAGTGGCTACACCTTC.

V is TRBV5-1 and J is TRBJ2-5; 8 nucleotides match TRBD2. CDR3 length: 15 amino acids. The trim removed 0 bases at V and 4 bases at J, leaving 5 bases unmatched. CDR1 is SGHRS, CDR2 YFSETQ, per germline. The CDR3 loop is CASSLEGAGGETQYF. Here the CDR3 DNA reads TGCGCCAGCAGCTTGGAGGGCGCGGGGGGAGAGACCCAGTACTTC. Using reference TRBV5-1 and TRBJ2-5 for the parts outside the CDR3, the full variable domain is KAGVTQTPRYLIKTRGQQVTLSCSPISGHRSVSWYQQTPGQGLQFLFEYFSETQRNKGNFPGRFSGRQFSNSRSEMNVSTLELGDSALYLCASSLEGAGGETQYFGPGTRLLVL.

V is TRBV6-5 and J is TRBJ2-1; D tentatively reads TRBD1 or TRBD2 (6 bases each). Trimming took off 2 bases at V and 0 bases at J, with 8 bases between the two ends. Germline CDR1 MNHEY, CDR2 SVGAGI. The CDR3 is 15 amino acids. CDR3 bases: TGTGCCAGCAGTTACAGGGGGGTCTCCTACAATGAGCAGTTCTTC. Translating gives CASSYRGVSYNEQFF.

The chain is built from TRBV21-1 and TRBJ2-7; the D call TRBD1 from the table was never checked on the DNA. TRBV21-1 is tagged as a pseudogene. CDR3 length: 13 amino acids. CDR3 DNA sequence: TGTGCCAGCAGTCGGGACAGGGGTAACGAGCAGTACTTC. Translation: CASSRDRGNEQYF.

The chain recombines TRBV9 with TRBJ1-3; TRBD1 aligns across 8 bases. The CDR3 length is 15 residues. Trimming took 5 bases from V and 1 from J; bases not matched to a gene: 5. Germline CDR1 and CDR2: SGDLS and YYNGEE. Here the CDR3 reads CASSAGDRSGNTIYF. The CDR3 DNA is TGTGCCAGCAGTGCCGGGGACAGGTCTGGAAACACCATATATTTT. The entire variable domain, with the rest obtained from reference TRBV9 and TRBJ1-3, is as follows: DSGVTQTPKHLITATGQRVTLRCSPRSGDLSVYWYQQSLDQGLQFLIQYYNGEERAKGNILERFSAQQFPDLHSELNLSSLELGDSALYFCASSAGDRSGNTIYFGEGSWLTVV.

V gene TRBV5-6 combines with J gene TRBJ2-7, with no clear D. Per germline, CDR1 SGHDT and CDR2 YYEEEE. The CDR3 has 12 residues. Trimming stripped 4 bases from V and 3 bases from J, with 8 bases between. The CDR3 nucleotides read TGTGCCAGCAGCCCGTGGGGCTACGAGCAGTACTTC. Protein product: CASSPWGYEQYF.

The chain employs TRBV7-8 and TRBJ2-7, with D possibly TRBD2 on 6 matching bases. V was cut by 5 bases and J by 4 bases, with 18 bases left in between. There are 15 residues in the CDR3. Germline V gene sequence: CDR1 SGHVS, CDR2 FQNEAQ. CDR3: CASSRNGGNEYEQYF. CDR3 DNA: TGTGCCAGCAGCCGAAATGGGGGGAACGAGTACGAGCAGTACTTC.

The chain's CDR3 is CASSIHRATNEKLFF. The CDR3 DNA sequence: TGTGCCAGTAGTATTCACAGGGCAACTAATGAAAAACTGTTTTTT. The chain carries TRBV19 and TRBJ1-4, with D possibly being TRBD1 (6 bases). Germline CDR1 is LNHDA and CDR2 is SQIVND (reference sequence). V gave up 3 bases and J gave up 0 bases, with 8 bases separating them. The CDR3 sequence is 15 residues long. Drawing the rest from reference TRBV19 and TRBJ1-4, the complete variable domain is DGGITQSPKYLFRKEGQNVTLSCEQNLNHDAMYWYRQDPGQGLRLIYYSQIVNDFQKGDIAEGYSVSREKKESFPLTVTSAQKNPTAFYLCASSIHRATNEKLFFGSGTQLSVL.

The J gene is TRBJ2-5, the V gene TRBV7-2; no clear D gene. Germline CDR1 is SGHTA and CDR2 is FQGNSA. Trimming shortened V by 1 base and J by 2 bases, and 11 bases separated the two germline ends. This CDR3 has 15 amino acids. CDR3 in amino acids: CASSLGARTQETQYF. The CDR3 coding sequence is TGTGCCAGCAGCTTAGGGGCCAGAACACAAGAGACCCAGTACTTC.

This chain uses TRBV25-1 with TRBJ1-4; the D gene is possibly TRBD1 (6 bases). Germline lookup yields CDR1 MGHDK and CDR2 SYGVNS. This CDR3 spans 18 amino acids. V was clipped by 0 bases and J by 1 base, with 15 bases between them. DNA of the CDR3: TGTGCCAGCAGTGAATATCTGGCAGGGGCGGGAACTAATGAAAAACTGTTTTTT. Residues: CASSEYLAGAGTNEKLFF. Filled out from reference TRBV25-1 and TRBJ1-4, the complete variable domain reads EADIYQTPRYLVIGTGKKITLECSQTMGHDKMYWYQQDPGMELHLIHYSYGVNSTEKGDLSSESTVSRIRTEHFPLTLESARPSHTSQYLCASSEYLAGAGTNEKLFFGSGTQLSVL.

The chain recombines TRBV5-4 with TRBJ2-7; D is unresolved. The CDR3 is 14 residues long. V dropped 2 bases and J dropped 2 bases, with 11 bases sitting between them. Germline-derived CDR1 and CDR2 are SGHNT and YYREEE (reference sequence). CDR3 loop: CASSFSMGPYEQYF. CDR3 DNA: TGTGCCAGCAGCTTTTCCATGGGCCCCTACGAGCAGTACTTC.

There are a few counts of this clone. The chain links TRBV6-6 to TRBJ1-6; D might be TRBD1 (6 bases). The V end was cut by 6 bases, the J end by 8 bases, with 14 bases between. This CDR3 has 14 amino acids. Per germline, CDR1 MNHNY and CDR2 SVGAGI (reference sequence). The DNA of the CDR3 is TGTGCCAGCAGCCGAAAAGCAGGGGATTCACCCCTCCACTTT. Its protein is CASSRKAGDSPLHF.

The genes are TRBV19 and TRBJ2-7; TRBD2 might be the D (6 bases). This CDR3 contains 14 residues. Trimming left V 8 bases short and J 5 bases short, with 19 bases between. The germline V gene encodes CDR1 LNHDA and CDR2 SQIVND (reference sequence). The DNA for the CDR3 is TGTGCCAGTTCCTATGACCGGGGGATCAACGAGCAGTACTTC. The encoded protein is CASSYDRGINEQYF.

V gene TRBV5-4 combines with J gene TRBJ2-5, with 7 bases identical to TRBD2. From germline, CDR1 is SGHNT and CDR2 YYREEE (reference sequence). The CDR3 is 16 amino acids. V shed 1 base and J 0 bases; nucleotides not matched to a gene: 6. The CDR3, as DNA: TGTGCCAGCAGCTTGACTCTCGGGGGGAACCAAGAGACCCAGTACTTC. It yields the protein CASSLTLGGNQETQYF. The full variable domain, its missing parts supplied by reference TRBV5-4 and TRBJ2-5, is ETGVTQSPTHLIKTRGQQVTLRCSSQSGHNTVSWYQQALGQGPQFIFQYYREEENGRGNFPPRFSGLQFPNYSSELNVNALELDDSALYLCASSLTLGGNQETQYFGPGTRLLVL.

The chain employs TRBV19 and TRBJ1-1; D is unclear. Germline lookup yields CDR1 LNHDA and CDR2 SQIVND (reference sequence). Trimming shortened V by 3 bases and J by 0 bases, and 11 bases separated the two germline ends. The CDR3 consists of 15 residues. Here the CDR3 DNA reads TGTGCCAGTAGTATGTACGAGGGATTGAACACTGAAGCTTTCTTT. Encoded protein: CASSMYEGLNTEAFF. The whole variable domain, filled in from reference TRBV19 and TRBJ1-1, reads DGGITQSPKYLFRKEGQNVTLSCEQNLNHDAMYWYRQDPGQGLRLIYYSQIVNDFQKGDIAEGYSVSREKKESFPLTVTSAQKNPTAFYLCASSMYEGLNTEAFFGQGTRLTVV.

This sequence joins TRBV10-2 and TRBJ1-4, with D possibly matching TRBD1 (5 bases). CDR3 size: 15 residues. Deletions cut 0 bases from V and 5 bases from J, with 10 bases between. The germline V gene has CDR1 WSHSY and CDR2 SAAADI. In DNA form, the CDR3 reads TGCGCCAGCAGTGAGTCGGCAGGGCTAAATGAAAAACTGTTTTTT. Translating it yields CASSESAGLNEKLFF.